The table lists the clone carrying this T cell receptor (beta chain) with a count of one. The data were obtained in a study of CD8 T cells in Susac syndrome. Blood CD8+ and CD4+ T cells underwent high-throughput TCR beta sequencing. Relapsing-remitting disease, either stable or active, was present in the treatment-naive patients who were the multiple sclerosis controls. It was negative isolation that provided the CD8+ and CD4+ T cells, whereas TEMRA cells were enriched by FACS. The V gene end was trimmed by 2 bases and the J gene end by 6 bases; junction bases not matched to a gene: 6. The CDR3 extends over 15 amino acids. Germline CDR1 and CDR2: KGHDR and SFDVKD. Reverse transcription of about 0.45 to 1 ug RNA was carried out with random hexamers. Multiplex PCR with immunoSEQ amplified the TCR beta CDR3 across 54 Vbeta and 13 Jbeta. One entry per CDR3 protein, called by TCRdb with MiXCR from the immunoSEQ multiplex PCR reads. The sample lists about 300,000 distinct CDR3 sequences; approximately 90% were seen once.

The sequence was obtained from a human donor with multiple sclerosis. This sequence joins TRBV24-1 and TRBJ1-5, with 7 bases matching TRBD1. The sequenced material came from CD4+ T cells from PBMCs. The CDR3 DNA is TGTGCCACCAGTGATTCAGGGGGAGTTGGTCAGCCCCAGCATTTT. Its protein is CATSDSGGVGQPQHF.